Below, 14 T cell receptor beta chains from the same sample are listed, as sequenced in a study of blood T cells in healthy people across ages. PCR was performed a second time for about 7 to 11 cycles using a sample-barcoded 5' primer and a J-beta primer mix. TCRdb used MiXCR to reprocess the 5' RACE reads, holding one entry per CDR3 protein. The table has 1 million or so distinct CDR3 sequences, 20% to 25% seen once. The sample was also reused in another study, on T cells of mothers and their children.

The sequenced material came from blood. These receptors were collected from a girl aged 2 to 9 in good health.

Only a few counts were recorded for this clonotype. The genes are TRBV28 and TRBJ2-5; 10 nucleotides align to TRBD2. Near its end, the DNA agrees better with TRBJ2-1, so the J call may be wrong. This CDR3 has 15 residues. Germline V lookup: CDR1 MDHEN, CDR2 SYDVKM. This CDR3 is CGTSALAGAVNEQFF. CDR3 sequence (DNA): TGTGGAACCTCGGCCCTAGCGGGAGCGGTCAATGAGCAGTTCTTC.

The chain links TRBV12-3 or TRBV12-4 to TRBJ2-3, with 8 positions matching TRBD2. This CDR3 is built from 15 residues. Trimming removed 5 bases from V and 4 bases from J; junction bases left unmatched: 8. In nucleotides, the CDR3 is TGTGCCAGCAGTCCGACTAGCGAGTTTGCAGATACGCAGTATTTT. Protein sequence: CASSPTSEFADTQYF.

This clonotype occurred a few times. The chain couples TRBV7-6 to TRBJ2-5; D call uncertain. The CDR3 is 11 amino acids. Germline V gives CDR1 SGHVS, CDR2 FNYEAQ. V was cut by 6 bases and J by 5 bases, with 7 bases left in between. CDR3 sequence: CASRGWETQYF. In DNA, the CDR3 is TGTGCCAGCAGGGGTTGGGAGACCCAGTACTTC.

The chain is built from TRBV29-1 and TRBJ2-7; 9 nucleotides match TRBD1. The germline V gene has CDR1 SQVTM and CDR2 ANQGSEA. V shed 5 bases and J 0 bases; nucleotides not matched to a gene: 5. This CDR3 comprises 14 residues. CDR3 DNA: TGCAGCGTTTCCGGGACAGGGAGCTCCTACGAGCAGTACTTC. It yields the protein CSVSGTGSSYEQYF.

The chain employs TRBV6-5 and TRBJ2-6; 8 bases match TRBD2. From germline, CDR1 is MNHEY and CDR2 SVGAGI. Trimming removed 3 bases from V and 4 bases from J; junction bases left unmatched: 14. This CDR3 is built from 19 residues. This CDR3 reads CASSYPFGGESRGANVLTF. DNA for the CDR3: TGTGCCAGCAGTTATCCGTTCGGGGGGGAGTCGCGGGGGGCCAACGTCCTGACTTTC.

The gene calls are TRBV7-2 and TRBJ2-3, with D possibly matching TRBD1 (5 bases). The CDR3 sequence is 14 residues long. From germline, CDR1 is SGHTA and CDR2 FQGNSA. The ends were cut back, 3 bases at V and 3 bases at J, with 10 bases in the middle. The CDR3 DNA sequence: TGTGCCAGCAGCTTCCTAAGGGGTACAGATACGCAGTATTTT. This encodes CASSFLRGTDTQYF. Full variable domain (outside the CDR3, taken from reference TRBV7-2 and TRBJ2-3): GAGVSQSPSNKVTEKGKDVELRCDPISGHTALYWYRQSLGQGLEFLIYFQGNSAPDKSGLPSDRFSAERTGGSVSTLTIQRTQQEDSAVYLCASSFLRGTDTQYFGPGTRLTVL.

This clonotype was detected only a few times. This chain joins TRBV20-1 and TRBJ1-3, with 7 bases identical to TRBD1. V was pared by 6 bases and J by 7 bases, with 9 bases of the junction left unmatched. In germline, CDR1 is DFQATT, CDR2 SNEGSKA (reference sequence). The CDR3 totals 13 residues. CDR3 region: CSARDRARNTIYF. CDR3 bases: TGCAGTGCCCGTGACAGGGCGAGGAACACCATATATTTT.

Here the CDR3 reads CSVGVTSWYNEQFF. The CDR3 DNA reads TGCAGCGTTGGGGTGACTAGCTGGTACAATGAGCAGTTCTTC. The genes are TRBV29-1 and TRBJ2-1; 7 bases agree with TRBD2. Losses at the gene ends were 4 bases for V and 4 bases for J; bases not matched to a gene: 7. There are 14 residues in the CDR3. Germline V gene data show CDR1 as SQVTM and CDR2 as ANQGSEA.

This clonotype showed up just a few times. The V and J genes are TRBV5-1 and TRBJ1-5; D might be TRBD1 (5 bases). Per germline, CDR1 SGHRS and CDR2 YFSETQ. The CDR3 contains 14 residues. V was cut by 1 base and J by 7 bases, with 12 bases left in between. The CDR3 protein is CASSLLGEGQPQHF. The CDR3 DNA follows: TGCGCCAGCAGCTTGTTAGGGGAAGGACAGCCCCAGCATTTT. Together with reference TRBV5-1 and TRBJ1-5, the CDR3 gives the full variable domain: KAGVTQTPRYLIKTRGQQVTLSCSPISGHRSVSWYQQTPGQGLQFLFEYFSETQRNKGNFPGRFSGRQFSNSRSEMNVSTLELGDSALYLCASSLLGEGQPQHFGDGTRLSIL.

The table lists this clonotype with a few counts. The rearrangement uses TRBV6-6 and TRBJ2-5, with no clear D. The V end was cut by 8 bases, the J end by 1 base, with 20 bases between. CDR3 size: 16 residues. CDR1 MNHNY and CDR2 SVGAGI come from the germline V gene (reference sequence). The CDR3 region has the DNA TGTGCCAGCGAGGACCTCTCCTCCCTTGTCCAAGAGACCCAGTACTTC. It specifies CASEDLSSLVQETQYF.

The V and J genes are TRBV20-1 and TRBJ2-5, with 7 bases lining up with TRBD2. The V gene end was trimmed by 5 bases and the J gene end by 5 bases; junction bases not matched to a gene: 14. Per germline, CDR1 DFQATT and CDR2 SNEGSKA (reference sequence). This CDR3 comprises 15 residues. CDR3 bases: TGCAGTGCTGGGCGCGGGGGAGACGTCGGGGAGACCCAGTACTTC. It encodes CSAGRGGDVGETQYF.

This clonotype was counted a few times. The chain joins TRBV20-1 to TRBJ1-6, with a weak D call TRBD1 (5 bases). Germline lookup yields CDR1 DFQATT and CDR2 SNEGSKA (reference sequence). The CDR3 length is 14 residues. The V end lost 1 base, the J end lost 5 bases, and 9 bases lay between the germline ends. In nucleotides, the CDR3 is TGCAGTGCTAGAGCTGGACAAAATAATTCACCCCTCCACTTT. It translates to CSARAGQNNSPLHF.

With regard to this clonotype: The junction does not match germline at one end; this may be a read error. The chain recombines TRBV7-9 with TRBJ2-4, with D unclear. The CDR3 consists of 16 residues. In germline, CDR1 is SEHNR, CDR2 FQNEAQ (reference sequence). CDR3 nucleotides: TGTGCCAGCAGGCCAACCCTGGGCTTAGCCGAAAACATTCAGTACTTC. It is translated as CASRPTLGLAENIQYF.

This clonotype was seen more than once but under ten times. The chain employs TRBV13 and TRBJ1-3, with D possibly being TRBD1 (5 bases). Germline CDR1 PRHDT, CDR2 FYEKMQ (reference sequence). This CDR3 spans 18 amino acids. V gave up 5 bases and J gave up 0 bases, with 20 bases separating them. CDR3: CASSQTGGFFSSGNTIYF. The CDR3 DNA is TGTGCCAGCAGCCAAACGGGGGGGTTCTTCAGCTCTGGAAACACCATATATTTT.